There are many counts of the clone carrying this T cell receptor beta chain. What it binds is unknown. TCRdb re-called the reads through MiXCR, storing one row per CDR3 protein. The sample shows 900,000 to 950,000 distinct CDR3 sequences, roughly 31% of them seen only once. These data come from a study of T cell repertoires in cytomegalovirus infection. This CDR3 spans 14 amino acids. Trimming removed 7 bases from V and 5 bases from J; junction bases left unmatched: 8. Germline lookup yields CDR1 SGHTA and CDR2 FQGNSA. The chain recombines TRBV7-2 with TRBJ2-3, with 8 positions matching TRBD1. The sequences come from cultured CD8+ T cells from PBMCs, collected from culture after CMV antigen stimulation. This receptor was identified in a human donor in good health (CMV status not recorded). Some clones in this sample may be carry-over from other donors' samples. The CDR3 DNA reads TGTGCCAGCAACCTCGACAGGGGTGGAGATACGCAGTATTTT. Its protein product is CASNLDRGGDTQYF.